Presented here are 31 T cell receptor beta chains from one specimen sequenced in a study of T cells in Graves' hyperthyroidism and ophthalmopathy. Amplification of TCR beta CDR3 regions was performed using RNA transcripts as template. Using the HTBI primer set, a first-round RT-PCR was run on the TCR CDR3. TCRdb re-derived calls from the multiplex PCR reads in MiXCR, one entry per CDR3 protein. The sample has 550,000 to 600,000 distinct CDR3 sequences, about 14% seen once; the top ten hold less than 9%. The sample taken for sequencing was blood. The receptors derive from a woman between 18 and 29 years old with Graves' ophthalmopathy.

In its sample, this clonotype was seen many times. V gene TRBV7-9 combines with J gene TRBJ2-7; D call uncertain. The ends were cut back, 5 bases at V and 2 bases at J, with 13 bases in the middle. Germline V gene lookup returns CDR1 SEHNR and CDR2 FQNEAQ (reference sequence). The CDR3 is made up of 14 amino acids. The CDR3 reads CASSPWSSTYEQYF. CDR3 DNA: TGTGCCAGCAGCCCTTGGAGTTCTACCTACGAGCAGTACTTC.

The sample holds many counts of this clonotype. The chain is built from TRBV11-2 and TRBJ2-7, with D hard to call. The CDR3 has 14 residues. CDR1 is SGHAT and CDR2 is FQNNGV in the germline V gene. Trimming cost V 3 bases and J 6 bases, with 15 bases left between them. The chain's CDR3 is CASSFGSGLGEQYF. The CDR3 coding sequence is TGTGCCAGCAGCTTTGGGTCCGGGTTGGGCGAGCAGTACTTC.

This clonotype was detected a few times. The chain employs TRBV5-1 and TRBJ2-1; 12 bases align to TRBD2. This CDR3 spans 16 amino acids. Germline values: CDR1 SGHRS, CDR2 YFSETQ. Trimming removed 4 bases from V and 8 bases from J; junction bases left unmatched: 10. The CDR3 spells CASSILSSGRVDEQFF. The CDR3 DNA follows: TGCGCCAGCAGCATCCTCTCTAGCGGGAGGGTCGATGAGCAGTTCTTC.

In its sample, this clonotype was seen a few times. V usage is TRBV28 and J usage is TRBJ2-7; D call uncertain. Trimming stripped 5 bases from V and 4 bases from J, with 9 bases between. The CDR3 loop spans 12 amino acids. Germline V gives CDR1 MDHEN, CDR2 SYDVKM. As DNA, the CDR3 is TGTGCCAGCAGTGGCCAGTTTTACGAGCAGTACTTC. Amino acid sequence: CASSGQFYEQYF.

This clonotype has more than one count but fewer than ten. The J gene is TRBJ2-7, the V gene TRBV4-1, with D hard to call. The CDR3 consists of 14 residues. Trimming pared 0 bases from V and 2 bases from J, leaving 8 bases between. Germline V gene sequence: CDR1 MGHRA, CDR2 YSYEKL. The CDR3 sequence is CASSQEYGTYEQYF. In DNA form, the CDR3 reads TGCGCCAGCAGCCAAGAGTACGGAACCTACGAGCAGTACTTC.

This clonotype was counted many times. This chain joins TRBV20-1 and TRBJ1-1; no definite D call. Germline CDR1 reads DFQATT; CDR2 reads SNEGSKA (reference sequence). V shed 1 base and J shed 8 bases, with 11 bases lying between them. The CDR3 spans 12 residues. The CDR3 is CSARVGPREAFF. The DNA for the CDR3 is TGCAGTGCTAGAGTTGGCCCCAGGGAAGCTTTCTTT.

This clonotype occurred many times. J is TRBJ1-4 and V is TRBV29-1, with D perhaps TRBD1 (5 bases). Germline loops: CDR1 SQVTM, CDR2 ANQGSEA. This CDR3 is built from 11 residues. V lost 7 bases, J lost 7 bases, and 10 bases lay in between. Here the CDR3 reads CSGRVGEKLFF. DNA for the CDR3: TGCAGCGGCAGGGTTGGTGAAAAACTGTTTTTT.

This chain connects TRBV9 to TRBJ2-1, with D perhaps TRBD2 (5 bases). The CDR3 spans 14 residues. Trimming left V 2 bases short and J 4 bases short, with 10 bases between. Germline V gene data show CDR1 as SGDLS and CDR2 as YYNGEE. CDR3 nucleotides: TGTGCCAGCAGCGTGGACTCCCGATACAATGAGCAGTTCTTC. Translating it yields CASSVDSRYNEQFF.

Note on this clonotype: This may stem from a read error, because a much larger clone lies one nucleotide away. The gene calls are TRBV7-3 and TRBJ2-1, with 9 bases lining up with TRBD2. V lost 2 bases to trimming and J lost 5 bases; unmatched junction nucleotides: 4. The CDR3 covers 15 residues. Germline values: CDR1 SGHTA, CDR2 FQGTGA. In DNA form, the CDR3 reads TGTGCCAGCAGCTTACTGGGACTAGCCCACAATGAGCAGTTCTTC. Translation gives CASSLLGLAHNEQFF.

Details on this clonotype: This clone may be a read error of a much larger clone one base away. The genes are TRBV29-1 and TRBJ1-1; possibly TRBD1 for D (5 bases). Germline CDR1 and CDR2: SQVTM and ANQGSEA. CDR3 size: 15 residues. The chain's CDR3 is CGVKNLGEAGTEAFF. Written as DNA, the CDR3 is TGCGGCGTTAAGAACCTAGGGGAGGCGGGCACTGAAGCTTTCTTT.

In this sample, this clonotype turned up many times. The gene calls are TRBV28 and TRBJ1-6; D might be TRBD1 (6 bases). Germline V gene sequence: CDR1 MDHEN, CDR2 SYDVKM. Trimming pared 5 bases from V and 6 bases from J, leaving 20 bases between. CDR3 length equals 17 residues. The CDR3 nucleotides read TGTGCCAGCAGTCTTCGGGGACGCACAGGGATTAATTCACCCCTCCACTTT. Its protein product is CASSLRGRTGINSPLHF.

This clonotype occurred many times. This CDR3 reads CASSQQAYGYTF. As DNA, the CDR3 is TGTGCCAGCAGCCAACAGGCTTACGGCTACACCTTC. The genes are TRBV3-1 and TRBJ1-2, with D hard to call. V lost 2 bases to trimming and J lost 8 bases, with 9 bases between them. The CDR3 is 12 residues long. Per the germline V gene, CDR1 is LGHDT and CDR2 is YNNKEL (reference sequence).

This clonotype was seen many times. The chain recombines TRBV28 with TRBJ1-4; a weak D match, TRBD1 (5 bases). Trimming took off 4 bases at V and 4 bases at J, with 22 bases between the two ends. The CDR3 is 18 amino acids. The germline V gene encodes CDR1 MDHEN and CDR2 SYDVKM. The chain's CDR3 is CASSSHRGLPSHNEKLFF. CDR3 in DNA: TGTGCCAGCAGTTCTCACCGGGGACTGCCAAGCCATAATGAAAAACTGTTTTTT.

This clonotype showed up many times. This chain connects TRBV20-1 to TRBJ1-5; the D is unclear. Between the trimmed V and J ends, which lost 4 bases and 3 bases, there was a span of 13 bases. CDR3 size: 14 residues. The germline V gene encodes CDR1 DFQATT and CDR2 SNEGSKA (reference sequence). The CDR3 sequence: CSATEDIYNQPQHF. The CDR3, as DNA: TGCAGTGCTACAGAAGACATCTACAATCAGCCCCAGCATTTT.

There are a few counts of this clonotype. The CDR3 DNA follows: TGTGCCAGTAGTGATGGGGACTCTTGGAACACTGAAGCTTTCTTT. Protein: CASSDGDSWNTEAFF. This chain uses TRBV19 with TRBJ1-1; maybe TRBD1 (5 bases). CDR1 and CDR2 from the germline V gene are LNHDA and SQIVND (reference sequence). The CDR3 spans 15 residues. The V end lost 5 bases, the J end lost 1 base, and 14 bases lay between the germline ends.

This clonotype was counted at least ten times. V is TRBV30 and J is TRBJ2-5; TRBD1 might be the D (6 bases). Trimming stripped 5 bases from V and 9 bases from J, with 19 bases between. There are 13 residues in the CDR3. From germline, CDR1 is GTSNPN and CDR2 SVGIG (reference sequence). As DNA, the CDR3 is TGTGCCTGGGAGCCTGGTCAGGGACATTCCCAGTACTTC. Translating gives CAWEPGQGHSQYF.

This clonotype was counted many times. The CDR3, as DNA: TGTGCCAGCAGCGTAGGGTCCACTCGGGGTGAGCAGTTCTTC. Amino acid sequence: CASSVGSTRGEQFF. The chain couples TRBV9 to TRBJ2-1; tentative D call: TRBD2 (5 bases). From germline, CDR1 is SGDLS and CDR2 YYNGEE. The length of the CDR3 is 14 residues. Trimming shortened V by 0 bases and J by 9 bases, and 13 bases separated the two germline ends.

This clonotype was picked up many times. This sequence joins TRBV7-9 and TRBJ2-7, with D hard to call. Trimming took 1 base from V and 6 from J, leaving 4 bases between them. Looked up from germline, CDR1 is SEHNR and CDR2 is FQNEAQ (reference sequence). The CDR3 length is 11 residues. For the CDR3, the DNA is TGTGCCAGCAGCTTAGAGGCCGAGCAGTACTTC. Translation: CASSLEAEQYF.

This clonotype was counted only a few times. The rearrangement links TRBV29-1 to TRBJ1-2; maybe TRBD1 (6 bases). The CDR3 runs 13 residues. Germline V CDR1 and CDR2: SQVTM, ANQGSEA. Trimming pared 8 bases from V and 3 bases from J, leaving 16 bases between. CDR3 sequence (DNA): TGCAGCCATACTCGAGCAGGGGACTATGGCTACACCTTC. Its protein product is CSHTRAGDYGYTF.

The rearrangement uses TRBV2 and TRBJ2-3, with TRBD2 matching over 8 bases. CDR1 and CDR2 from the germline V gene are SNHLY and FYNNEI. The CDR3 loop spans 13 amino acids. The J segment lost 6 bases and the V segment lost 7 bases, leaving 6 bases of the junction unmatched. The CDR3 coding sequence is TGTGCCAGCAATCCAGCGGGAGAGGATACGCAGTATTTT. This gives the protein CASNPAGEDTQYF.

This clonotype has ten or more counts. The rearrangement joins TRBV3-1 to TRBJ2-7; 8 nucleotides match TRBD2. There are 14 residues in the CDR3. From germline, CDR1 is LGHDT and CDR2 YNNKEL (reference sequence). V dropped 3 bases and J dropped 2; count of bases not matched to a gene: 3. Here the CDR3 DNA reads TGTGCCAGCAGCCAGGTAGCGGGACCCTACGAGCAGTACTTC. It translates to CASSQVAGPYEQYF.

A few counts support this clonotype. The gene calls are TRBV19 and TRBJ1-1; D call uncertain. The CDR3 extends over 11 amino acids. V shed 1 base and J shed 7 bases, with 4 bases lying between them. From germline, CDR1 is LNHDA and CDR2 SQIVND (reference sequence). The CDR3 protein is CASSIVGEAFF. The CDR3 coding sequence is TGTGCCAGTAGTATAGTCGGTGAAGCTTTCTTT.

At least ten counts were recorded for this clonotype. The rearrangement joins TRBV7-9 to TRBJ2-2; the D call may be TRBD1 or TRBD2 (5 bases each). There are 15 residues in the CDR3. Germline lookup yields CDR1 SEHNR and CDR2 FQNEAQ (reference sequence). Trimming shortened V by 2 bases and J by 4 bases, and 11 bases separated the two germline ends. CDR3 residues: CASSLLRGSTGELFF. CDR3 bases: TGTGCCAGCAGCTTATTGAGGGGAAGCACCGGGGAGCTGTTTTTT.

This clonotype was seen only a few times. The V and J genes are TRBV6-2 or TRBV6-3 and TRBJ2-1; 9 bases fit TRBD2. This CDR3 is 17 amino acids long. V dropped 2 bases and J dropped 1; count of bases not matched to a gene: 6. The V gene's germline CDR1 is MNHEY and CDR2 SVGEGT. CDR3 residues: CASSYEVAGGSYNEQFF. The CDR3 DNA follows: TGTGCCAGCAGTTACGAAGTCGCGGGGGGGTCCTACAATGAGCAGTTCTTC.

Here the CDR3 reads CASSTGHRETQYF. CDR3 sequence (DNA): TGTGCCAGCAGTACAGGACATCGAGAGACCCAGTACTTC. The V gene is TRBV28, the J gene TRBJ2-5; the D gene is possibly TRBD1 (5 bases). The CDR3 extends over 13 amino acids. Germline assignment: CDR1 MDHEN and CDR2 SYDVKM. With 5 bases removed from V and 4 bases from J, the gap between germline ends came to 11 bases.

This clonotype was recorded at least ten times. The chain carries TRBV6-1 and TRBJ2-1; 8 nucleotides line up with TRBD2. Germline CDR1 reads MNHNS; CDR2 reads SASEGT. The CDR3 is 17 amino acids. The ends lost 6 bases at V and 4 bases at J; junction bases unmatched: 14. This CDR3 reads CASSRIRGGEGYNEQFF. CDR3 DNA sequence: TGTGCCAGCAGCCGTATACGGGGGGGCGAGGGGTACAATGAGCAGTTCTTC.

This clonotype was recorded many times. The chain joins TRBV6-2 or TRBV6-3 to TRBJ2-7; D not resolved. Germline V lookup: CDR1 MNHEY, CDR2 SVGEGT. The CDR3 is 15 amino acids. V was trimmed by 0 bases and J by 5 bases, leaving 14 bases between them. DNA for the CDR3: TGTGCCAGCAGTTACTCGAGCGCCGGAGAAAACGAGCAGTACTTC. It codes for CASSYSSAGENEQYF.

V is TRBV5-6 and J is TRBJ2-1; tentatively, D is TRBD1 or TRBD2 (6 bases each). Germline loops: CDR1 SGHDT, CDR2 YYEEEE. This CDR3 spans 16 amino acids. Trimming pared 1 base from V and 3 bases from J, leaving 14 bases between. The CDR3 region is CASSLFTGADYNEQFF. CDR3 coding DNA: TGTGCCAGCAGCTTGTTTACGGGGGCGGACTACAATGAGCAGTTCTTC. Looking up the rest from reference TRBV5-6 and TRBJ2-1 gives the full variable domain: DAGVTQSPTHLIKTRGQQVTLRCSPKSGHDTVSWYQQALGQGPQFIFQYYEEEERQRGNFPDRFSGHQFPNYSSELNVNALLLGDSALYLCASSLFTGADYNEQFFGPGTRLTVL.

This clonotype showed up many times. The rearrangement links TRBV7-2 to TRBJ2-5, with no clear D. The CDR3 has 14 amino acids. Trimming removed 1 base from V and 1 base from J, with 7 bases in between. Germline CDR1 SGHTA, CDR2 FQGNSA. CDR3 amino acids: CASSLGSFQETQYF. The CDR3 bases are TGTGCCAGCAGCTTAGGTTCGTTCCAAGAGACCCAGTACTTC. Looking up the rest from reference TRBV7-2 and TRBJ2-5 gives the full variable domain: GAGVSQSPSNKVTEKGKDVELRCDPISGHTALYWYRQSLGQGLEFLIYFQGNSAPDKSGLPSDRFSAERTGGSVSTLTIQRTQQEDSAVYLCASSLGSFQETQYFGPGTRLLVL.

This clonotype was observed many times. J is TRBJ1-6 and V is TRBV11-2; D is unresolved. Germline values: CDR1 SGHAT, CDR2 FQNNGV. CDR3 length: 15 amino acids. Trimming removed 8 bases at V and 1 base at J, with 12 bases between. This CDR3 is CASQPRVSYNSPLHF. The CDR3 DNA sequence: TGTGCCAGCCAGCCTAGGGTTTCCTATAATTCACCCCTCCACTTT.

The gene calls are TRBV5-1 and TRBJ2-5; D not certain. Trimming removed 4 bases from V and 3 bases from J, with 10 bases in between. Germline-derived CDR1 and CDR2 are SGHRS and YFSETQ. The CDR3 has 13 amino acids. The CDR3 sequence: CASSLGPEETQYF. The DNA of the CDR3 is TGCGCCAGCAGCCTAGGACCGGAAGAGACCCAGTACTTC.